This TCR beta chain was recorded in a study of T cell responses to AZD1222 COVID-19 vaccine. Findings of the study overall: Two AZD1222 administrations were followed by greater Spike-specific TCR breadth and depth.

TCRdb's copy holds only in-frame clones and misses some; the assay was immunoSEQ multiplex PCR. In the table there are over 150,000 clones, around nine tenths of which are singletons. Of note for this clone: The antigen is undetermined.

This material consisted of peripheral blood, taken on day 0 of AZD1222 vaccination. The source of this sequence is an adult in good health.

CDR3 DNA sequence: TGTGCCAGCAGCGTCGCGGGACAGGGGATCGACACTGAAGCTTTCTTT. Residues: CASSVAGQGIDTEAFF. The chain joins TRBV9 to TRBJ1-1, with TRBD1 identical over 10 bases. Germline lookup yields CDR1 SGDLS and CDR2 YYNGEE. J lost 3 bases, V lost 2 bases, and 7 bases had no gene match. The CDR3 contains 16 residues. The full variable domain, completed using reference TRBV9 and TRBJ1-1, is DSGVTQTPKHLITATGQRVTLRCSPRSGDLSVYWYQQSLDQGLQFLIQYYNGEERAKGNILERFSAQQFPDLHSELNLSSLELGDSALYFCASSVAGQGIDTEAFFGQGTRLTVV.